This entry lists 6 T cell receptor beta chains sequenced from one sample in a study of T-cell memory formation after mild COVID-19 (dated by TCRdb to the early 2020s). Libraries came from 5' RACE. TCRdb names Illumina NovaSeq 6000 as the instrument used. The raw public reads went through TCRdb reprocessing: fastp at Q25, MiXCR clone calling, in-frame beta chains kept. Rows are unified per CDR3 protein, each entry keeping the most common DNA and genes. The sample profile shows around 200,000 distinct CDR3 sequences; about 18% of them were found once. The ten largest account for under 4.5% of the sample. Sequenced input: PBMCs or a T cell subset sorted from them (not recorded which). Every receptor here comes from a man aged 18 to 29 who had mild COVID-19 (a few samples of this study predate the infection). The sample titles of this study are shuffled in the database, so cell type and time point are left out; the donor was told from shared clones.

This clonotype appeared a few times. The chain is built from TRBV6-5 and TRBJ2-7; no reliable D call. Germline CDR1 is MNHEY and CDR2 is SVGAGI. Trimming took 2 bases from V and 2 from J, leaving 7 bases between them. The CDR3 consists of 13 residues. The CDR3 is CASSYGPTYEQYV. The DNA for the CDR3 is TGTGCCAGCAGTTACGGGCCGACCTACGAGCAGTACGTC.

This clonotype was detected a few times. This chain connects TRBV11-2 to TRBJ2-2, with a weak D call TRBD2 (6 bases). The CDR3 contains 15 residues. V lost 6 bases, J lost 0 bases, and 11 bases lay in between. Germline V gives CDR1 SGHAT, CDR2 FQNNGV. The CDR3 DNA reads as TGTGCCAGCAGGCGGGACGCAGCGAACACCGGGGAGCTGTTTTTT. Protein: CASRRDAANTGELFF.

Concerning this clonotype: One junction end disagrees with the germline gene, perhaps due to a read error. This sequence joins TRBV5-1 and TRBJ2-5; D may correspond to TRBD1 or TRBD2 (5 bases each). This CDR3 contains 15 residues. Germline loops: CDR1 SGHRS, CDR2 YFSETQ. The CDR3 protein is CASRLGVISEETQYF. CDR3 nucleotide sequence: TGCGCCAGCAGGTTGGGGGTAATCTCCGAAGAGACCCAGTACTTC.

The CDR3 DNA reads as TGTGCCACCGACATCGGGTCCTCTGGGGCCAACGTCCTGACTTTC. It specifies CATDIGSSGANVLTF. The gene calls are TRBV12-3 or TRBV12-4 and TRBJ2-6; the D is unclear. This CDR3 spans 15 amino acids. V was trimmed by 10 bases and J by 0 bases, leaving 13 bases between them.

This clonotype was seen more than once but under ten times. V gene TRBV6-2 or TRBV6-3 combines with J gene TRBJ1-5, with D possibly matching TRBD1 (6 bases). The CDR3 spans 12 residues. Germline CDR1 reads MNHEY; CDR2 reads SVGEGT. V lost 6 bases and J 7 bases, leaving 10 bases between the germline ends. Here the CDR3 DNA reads TGTGCCAGCAGACAGGGAAGCCAGCCCCAGCATTTT. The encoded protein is CASRQGSQPQHF.

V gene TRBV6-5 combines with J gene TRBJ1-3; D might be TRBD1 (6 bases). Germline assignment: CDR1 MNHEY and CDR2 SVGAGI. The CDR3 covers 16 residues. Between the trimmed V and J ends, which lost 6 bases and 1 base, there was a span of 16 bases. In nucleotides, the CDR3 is TGTGCCAGCAGCAAGGACACGGACAGTTCTGGAAACACCATATATTTT. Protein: CASSKDTDSSGNTIYF.